These T cell receptor beta chains were read from a single sample in a study of cytomegalovirus exposure and HLA in healthy donors. Some clones are missing from TCRdb's copy, which holds only in-frame ones; the method was immunoSEQ multiplex PCR. Here the sample spans some 340,000 clones, roughly 87% being singletons. The sample comprised PBMCs. Source of these receptors: a woman in her thirties in good health and CMV-seropositive. Each CDR3 is given without its conserved first and last residue. Fields, in order: V gene, CDR3 length, J gene, CDR3 protein.

>TRBV9|13|TRBJ1-5
ASSVGGVSNQPQH
>TRBV28|12|TRBJ1-6
ASSSGTATSPLH
>TRBV19|10|TRBJ2-1
ASSISYNEQF
>TRBV6-1|12|TRBJ2-7
ASIVTSGSYEQY
>TRBV29-1|13|TRBJ1-2
SVWGGTGTNYGYT
>TRBV23-1|15|TRBJ1-4
ASSPSPLGHPGKKLF
>TRBV30|12|TRBJ1-1
AWTLGVTDTEAF
>TRBV27|15|TRBJ2-1
ASPRPNIGLAYNEQF
>TRBV5-1|11|TRBJ2-7
ASSLNWGGEQY
>TRBV7-6|13|TRBJ2-7
ASSLAPGVSYEQY
>TRBV5-6|17|TRBJ1-5
ASSLRQGAGAYSNQPQH
>TRBV27|11|TRBJ1-5
ASSLGLYQPQH
>TRBV19|12|TRBJ1-1
ASSLQGQYTEAF
>TRBV28|13|TRBJ2-2
ASSQARGLAGELF
>TRBV9|11|TRBJ1-5
ASSAGVNQPQH
>TRBV9|11|TRBJ2-1
ASSVVVDNEQF
>TRBV28|12|TRBJ1-6
ASSSDRRKSPLH
>TRBV5-8|11|TRBJ2-7
ASSHRQGWEQY
>TRBV28|12|TRBJ2-7
ASRKQGRRNEQY
>TRBV2|13|TRBJ1-5
ASSQGTGDNQPQH
>TRBV28|12|TRBJ1-2
ASSLFPDSRGYT
>TRBV28|14|TRBJ2-5
ASSLSRGSILETQY
>TRBV9|14|TRBJ2-7
ASSHGRGTGGYEQY
>TRBV5-1|13|TRBJ2-2
ASSLGMVNTGELF
>TRBV5-1|13|TRBJ1-2
ASSLEQGAIYGYT
>TRBV20-1|8|TRBJ2-1
SAREGEQF
>TRBV30|12|-
AWTRTGQTYEQY
>TRBV19|12|TRBJ1-5
ASTPGLSNQPQH
>TRBV5-6|10|TRBJ2-6
ASSSGANVLT
>TRBV7-6|11|TRBJ2-7
ASSPGTDYEQY
>TRBV4-2|16|TRBJ1-6
ASSQDLPGQDYNSPLH
>TRBV4-3|12|TRBJ1-2
ASSQDPGQGGYT
>TRBV9|13|TRBJ2-1
ASSVEQGTYNEQF
>TRBV7-2|12|TRBJ1-5
ASSSGQGYQPQH
>TRBV19|12|TRBJ1-2
ASKGRAGEDGYT
>TRBV5-4|13|TRBJ2-7
ASSLGPSGNNEQY
>TRBV5-1|13|TRBJ1-6
ASSLAGAGRSPLH
>TRBV28|15|TRBJ2-2
ASTSTPGTLNTGELF
>TRBV4-1|15|TRBJ2-2
ASSQGLAGTNTGELF
>TRBV2|13|TRBJ1-5
ASSEALAGNQPQH
>TRBV7-9|14|TRBJ1-1
ASSLPTGPMNTEAF
>TRBV5-1|14|TRBJ2-3
ASSFTGSTGADTQY
>TRBV29-1|12|TRBJ2-1
SVQSRSVSDEQF
>TRBV5-6|10|TRBJ2-7
ASSLAPYEQY
>TRBV28|10|TRBJ1-2
ASNTGGWGYT
>TRBV11-2|11|TRBJ2-7
ASSLDRGREQY
>TRBV15|14|TRBJ1-2
ATSRDRGVFNYGYT
>TRBV30|12|TRBJ1-5
AWSEKNLMEPQH
>TRBV7-9|13|TRBJ2-7
ASSQSGTGSYEQY
>TRBV7-9|12|TRBJ1-2
ASSFLLMGGDNS
>TRBV29-1|11|TRBJ2-7
SVAAGDAYEQY
>TRBV9|13|TRBJ2-3
ASSVDFRRFDTQY
>TRBV6-6|9|TRBJ2-2
ASGQTGELF
>TRBV9|12|TRBJ2-1
ASSVQGGYNEQF
>TRBV19|15|TRBJ2-5
ASSPQRIQAFQETQY
>TRBV18|16|TRBJ2-7
ASSPPSAAGRALGEQY
>TRBV2|11|TRBJ1-2
ASSERQGYGYT
>TRBV2|10|TRBJ2-3
ASLGLLDTQY
>TRBV29-1|15|TRBJ2-7
SVEWADPGRVSYEQY